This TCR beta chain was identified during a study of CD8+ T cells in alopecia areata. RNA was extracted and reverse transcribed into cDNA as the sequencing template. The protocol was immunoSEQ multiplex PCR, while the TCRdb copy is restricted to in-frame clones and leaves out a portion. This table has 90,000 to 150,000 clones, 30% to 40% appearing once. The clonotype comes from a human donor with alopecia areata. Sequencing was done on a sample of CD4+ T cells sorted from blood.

The CDR3 here is CASTDSPVVYGYTF. The CDR3 nucleotides are TGTGCCAGCACCGACTCTCCCGTGGTGTATGGCTACACCTTC. This chain links TRBV2 with TRBJ1-2; D is undetermined. The CDR3 consists of 14 residues. The germline gives CDR1 SNHLY, CDR2 FYNNEI. Trimming pared 7 bases from V and 5 bases from J, leaving 17 bases between. The entire variable domain, with the rest obtained from reference TRBV2 and TRBJ1-2, is as follows: EPEVTQTPSHQVTQMGQEVILRCVPISNHLYFYWYRQILGQKVEFLVSFYNNEISEKSEIFDDQFSVERPDGSNFTLKIRSTKLEDSAMYFCASTDSPVVYGYTFGSGTRLTVV.